This passage covers 24 T cell receptor beta chains from one sample sequenced in a study of long-term antiretroviral therapy in people with HIV. The run of the v3.0 immunoSEQ assay was at survey level. Sequenced by immunoSEQ multiplex PCR; TCRdb stores in-frame clones only, minus some. The table records roughly 31,000 clones, about 88% of them present only once. The source material was unsorted PBMCs, sampled approximately 5 years before starting antiretroviral therapy. The receptors shown here come from a man aged 50-59 years with HIV.

The V gene is TRBV6-6, the J gene TRBJ2-1, with 7 nucleotides matching TRBD1. This CDR3 has 15 residues. V gave up 6 bases and J gave up 1 base; unmatched junction bases: 6. Germline CDR1 is MNHNY and CDR2 is SVGAGI (reference sequence). The CDR3 bases are TGTGCCAGCAGACCCCCGGGACAGTCCTACAATGAGCAGTTCTTC. As protein: CASRPPGQSYNEQFF.

The chain is built from TRBV9 and TRBJ2-7; 7 bases map to TRBD2. CDR1 is SGDLS, CDR2 YYNGEE, per germline. CDR3 length: 13 residues. Trimming removed 7 bases from V and 0 bases from J; junction bases left unmatched: 4. The DNA for the CDR3 is TGTGCCAGCGGGGGGGGTTTCTCCTACGAGCAGTACTTC. Translation: CASGGGFSYEQYF.

The table lists this clone with a count of one. The V call is TRBV2, the J call TRBJ1-1, with D unresolved. The CDR3 has 11 residues. CDR1 and CDR2 from the germline V gene are SNHLY and FYNNEI. Trimming left V 8 bases short and J 6 bases short, with 10 bases between. CDR3 residues: CASSRESEAFF. CDR3 DNA sequence: TGTGCCAGCTCCCGGGAGTCTGAAGCTTTCTTT.

The rearrangement uses TRBV7-9 and TRBJ2-1; the match to TRBD2 covers 12 bases. The CDR3 covers 16 residues. V shed 5 bases, J shed 4 bases, and the junction held 6 bases outside the gene matches. CDR1 is SEHNR, CDR2 FQNEAQ, per germline (reference sequence). In nucleotides, the CDR3 is TGTGCCAGCAGCAGGACTAGCGGGGTAAAATACAATGAGCAGTTCTTC. Its protein is CASSRTSGVKYNEQFF.

This clone has just a few counts. The rearrangement uses TRBV6-1 and TRBJ2-7, with TRBD2 matching 8 bases. The CDR3 totals 14 residues. The V gene's germline CDR1 is MNHNS and CDR2 SASEGT. Trimming took 10 bases from V and 1 from J; bases not matched to a gene: 9. Here the CDR3 DNA reads TGTGCCACCCGGGAGGGGACTATATCCTACGAGCAGTACTTC. It is translated as CATREGTISYEQYF.

Here the CDR3 reads CASSPVQTGYGYTF. The CDR3 bases are TGTGCCAGCTCACCAGTCCAGACGGGGTATGGCTACACCTTC. This sequence joins TRBV18 and TRBJ1-2; no definite D call. Germline V gene sequence: CDR1 KGHSH, CDR2 LQKENI. CDR3 size: 14 residues. V shed 2 bases and J shed 5 bases, with 12 bases lying between them.

CDR3 in amino acids: CASSLSWDSYEQYF. As DNA, the CDR3 is TGTGCCAGCAGCTTGTCGTGGGATTCCTACGAGCAGTACTTC. V usage is TRBV5-5 and J usage is TRBJ2-7, with D uncertain. The CDR3 sequence is 14 residues long. Trimming left V 1 base short and J 1 base short, with 9 bases between. CDR1 SGHKS and CDR2 YYEKEE come from the germline V gene (reference sequence).

Written as DNA, the CDR3 is TGCGCCAGCAGCCAAGTAACCGGGACAGGGGCCGCCGAGACCCAGTACTTC. Translating gives CASSQVTGTGAAETQYF. V is TRBV4-1 and J is TRBJ2-5, with TRBD1 matching over 10 bases. CDR1 and CDR2 (germline): MGHRA, YSYEKL. The CDR3 spans 17 residues. J gave up 5 bases and V 1 base, and 10 bases lay outside the gene matches.

The chain is built from TRBV11-2 and TRBJ2-3; the D gene could be TRBD1 or TRBD2 (7 bases each). Per germline, CDR1 SGHAT and CDR2 FQNNGV. With 3 bases removed from V and 5 bases from J, the gap between germline ends came to 15 bases. CDR3 length: 15 amino acids. Written as DNA, the CDR3 is TGTGCCAGCAGCTTTCAGGGGGGGGTGGTAGATACGCAGTATTTT. Its protein is CASSFQGGVVDTQYF. The full variable domain, rest sourced from reference TRBV11-2 and TRBJ2-3, is EAGVAQSPRYKIIEKRQSVAFWCNPISGHATLYWYQQILGQGPKLLIQFQNNGVVDDSQLPKDRFSAERLKGVDSTLKIQPAKLEDSAVYLCASSFQGGVVDTQYFGPGTRLTVL.

V gene TRBV7-3 combines with J gene TRBJ2-2; 7 bases match TRBD1. This CDR3 contains 15 residues. Trimming removed 3 bases from V and 2 bases from J; junction bases left unmatched: 3. Per germline, CDR1 SGHTA and CDR2 FQGTGA. The CDR3: CASSLGQPNTGELFF. CDR3 sequence (DNA): TGTGCCAGCAGCTTGGGACAGCCTAACACCGGGGAGCTGTTTTTT.

CDR3 in DNA: TGTGCCAGCAGTTACTCACACGCCGACAGGAACACTGAAGCTTTCTTT. This encodes CASSYSHADRNTEAFF. V is TRBV6-5 and J is TRBJ1-1; D perhaps matches TRBD1 (5 bases). V dropped 0 bases and J dropped 1 base, with 12 bases sitting between them. The germline gives CDR1 MNHEY, CDR2 SVGAGI. CDR3 size: 16 residues.

V gene TRBV30 combines with J gene TRBJ1-2, with D unclear. CDR3 length: 12 amino acids. V lost 4 bases and J lost 0, with 6 bases in between. CDR1 is GTSNPN and CDR2 is SVGIG in the germline V gene (reference sequence). The CDR3 DNA reads TGTGCCTGGATGGATTCTAACTATGGCTACACCTTC. Its translation: CAWMDSNYGYTF.

The chain links TRBV6-1 to TRBJ1-3; 7 nucleotides agree with TRBD1. Germline V gives CDR1 MNHNS, CDR2 SASEGT. V shed 4 bases, J shed 2 bases, and the junction held 8 bases outside the gene matches. The CDR3 totals 16 residues. The CDR3 here is CASSGPETGTGNTIYF. The CDR3, as DNA: TGTGCCAGCAGTGGGCCCGAGACAGGGACTGGAAACACCATATATTTT.

The rearrangement links TRBV6-5 to TRBJ2-1; unclear D gene. Germline CDR1 reads MNHEY; CDR2 reads SVGAGI. The V end was cut by 7 bases, the J end by 5 bases, with 12 bases between. The CDR3 length is 13 residues. CDR3 nucleotide sequence: TGTGCCAGCACCTCGAATAGGAACAATGAGCAGTTCTTC. Residues: CASTSNRNNEQFF.

The chain uses TRBV29-1 and TRBJ1-2; the D is unclear. Germline CDR1 and CDR2: SQVTM and ANQGSEA. The CDR3 runs to 14 residues. With 6 bases removed from V and 3 bases from J, the gap between germline ends came to 17 bases. The CDR3 loop is CSVGRAQWDYGYTF. DNA for the CDR3: TGCAGCGTCGGACGGGCCCAGTGGGACTATGGCTACACCTTC.

DNA of the CDR3: TGTGCCAGTAGTTCTGGGAACAGCTACTATGGCTACACCTTC. Translated: CASSSGNSYYGYTF. The chain joins TRBV19 to TRBJ1-2; D gene ambiguous. The germline V and J ends were trimmed by 5 bases and 3 bases, with 13 bases remaining between them. The CDR3 contains 14 residues. Germline CDR1 is LNHDA and CDR2 is SQIVND (reference sequence). The full variable domain, its missing parts supplied by reference TRBV19 and TRBJ1-2, is DGGITQSPKYLFRKEGQNVTLSCEQNLNHDAMYWYRQDPGQGLRLIYYSQIVNDFQKGDIAEGYSVSREKKESFPLTVTSAQKNPTAFYLCASSSGNSYYGYTFGSGTRLTVV.

In its sample, this clone was seen once. The chain is built from TRBV11-2 and TRBJ2-1; the D gene is possibly TRBD2 (6 bases). Germline V lookup: CDR1 SGHAT, CDR2 FQNNGV. The CDR3 covers 15 residues. The V and J ends lost 8 bases and 9 bases respectively, with 23 bases between them. For the CDR3, the DNA is TGTGCCAGCCGGGGGTGGGGGTTACGAGATGTTGAGCAGTTCTTC. Translated: CASRGWGLRDVEQFF.

This clone has more than one count but fewer than ten. In nucleotides, the CDR3 is TGTGCCACCAGCAGAGGGGTCGGACCTGACGCTGAAGCTTTCTTT. Protein product: CATSRGVGPDAEAFF. The chain employs TRBV15 and TRBJ1-1; unclear D gene. Trimming took 1 base from V and 6 from J, leaving 15 bases between them. CDR3 length: 15 amino acids. Per the germline V gene, CDR1 is LNHNV and CDR2 is YYDKDF (reference sequence).

The chain carries TRBV6-1 and TRBJ1-5, with D tentatively TRBD1 (6 bases). Germline V gene sequence: CDR1 MNHNS, CDR2 SASEGT. V dropped 4 bases and J dropped 5 bases, with 15 bases sitting between them. CDR3 length: 15 residues. This CDR3 reads CASSVIGQSHQPQHF. For the CDR3, the DNA is TGTGCCAGCAGTGTCATTGGACAGAGCCATCAGCCCCAGCATTTT.

The J gene is TRBJ2-1, the V gene TRBV4-1; the D gene is possibly TRBD2 (5 bases). CDR3 length: 15 residues. CDR1 is MGHRA, CDR2 YSYEKL, per germline. The V end lost 4 bases, the J end lost 1 base, and 11 bases lay between the germline ends. CDR3 DNA: TGCGCCAGCAGCCTGGACTCCACGTCCTACAATGAGCAGTTCTTC. This translates into CASSLDSTSYNEQFF.

The chain recombines TRBV30 with TRBJ2-3; 7 nucleotides line up with TRBD2. V gave up 8 bases and J gave up 2 bases; unmatched junction bases: 10. Germline V lookup: CDR1 GTSNPN, CDR2 SVGIG (reference sequence). The CDR3 length is 14 residues. This CDR3 is CAVRLAFSTDTQYF. The CDR3 bases are TGTGCCGTTAGACTAGCTTTCTCCACAGATACGCAGTATTTT.

This clone has only one observation. The chain links TRBV7-2 to TRBJ1-5; D gene uncertain. The CDR3 totals 14 residues. The germline V gene encodes CDR1 SGHTA and CDR2 FQGNSA. V lost 4 bases and J lost 5, with 12 bases in between. The CDR3 protein is CASSSWTGDQPQHF. CDR3 nucleotides: TGTGCCAGCAGCTCCTGGACCGGGGATCAGCCCCAGCATTTT. Drawing the rest from reference TRBV7-2 and TRBJ1-5, the complete variable domain is GAGVSQSPSNKVTEKGKDVELRCDPISGHTALYWYRQSLGQGLEFLIYFQGNSAPDKSGLPSDRFSAERTGGSVSTLTIQRTQQEDSAVYLCASSSWTGDQPQHFGDGTRLSIL.

This clone showed up just once. The rearrangement uses TRBV4-1 and TRBJ1-1, with TRBD1 identical over 10 bases. J was trimmed by 5 bases and V by 3 bases; bases with no gene match: 6. Germline lookup yields CDR1 MGHRA and CDR2 YSYEKL. This CDR3 has 15 residues. In DNA form, the CDR3 reads TGCGCCAGCAGCCAGGACAGGGGGATCAGGACTGAAGCTTTCTTT. Its protein is CASSQDRGIRTEAFF.

This rearrangement joins TRBV27 to TRBJ1-5, with D maybe TRBD1 (6 bases). The V gene lost 5 bases and the J gene lost 7 bases, with 18 bases spanning the gap. Germline V gene sequence: CDR1 MNHEY, CDR2 SMNVEV (reference sequence). The CDR3 is made up of 15 amino acids. DNA for the CDR3: TGTGCCAGCAGTAAGCGAAAACAGGGTACCCAGCCCCAGCATTTT. Amino acids: CASSKRKQGTQPQHF.